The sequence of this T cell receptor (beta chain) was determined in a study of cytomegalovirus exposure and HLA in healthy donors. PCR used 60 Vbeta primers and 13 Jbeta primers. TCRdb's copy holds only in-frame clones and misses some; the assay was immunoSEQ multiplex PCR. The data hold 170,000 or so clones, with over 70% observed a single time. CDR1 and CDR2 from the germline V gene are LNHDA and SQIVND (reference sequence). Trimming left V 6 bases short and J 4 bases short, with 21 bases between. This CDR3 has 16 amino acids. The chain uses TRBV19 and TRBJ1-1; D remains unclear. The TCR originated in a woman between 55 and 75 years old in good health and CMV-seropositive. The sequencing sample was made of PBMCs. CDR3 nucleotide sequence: TGTGCCAGTAGCCCTACTTCTCGGGGAGTTCGCACTGAAGCTTTCTTT. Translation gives CASSPTSRGVRTEAFF.